A single sample gave rise to the 19 T cell receptor beta chains below, sequenced in a study of T-cell memory formation after mild COVID-19. TCRdb ran MiXCR on the 5' RACE reads and lists one entry per CDR3 protein. The data contain just over 200,000 distinct CDR3 sequences, around 8.8% of them singletons. The sample taken for sequencing was PBMCs or a T cell subset sorted from them (not recorded which). Receptors were obtained from a man aged 18 to 29 who had mild COVID-19 (a few samples of this study predate the infection). Cell type and time point are not known.

This sequence joins TRBV5-1 and TRBJ1-5; D may be TRBD1 (6 bases). Looked up from germline, CDR1 is SGHRS and CDR2 is YFSETQ. The CDR3 consists of 15 residues. Trimming pared 1 base from V and 1 base from J, leaving 9 bases between. As DNA, the CDR3 is TGCGCCAGCAGCTTGACTACAGGGAGCAATCAGCCCCAGCATTTT. Amino acid sequence: CASSLTTGSNQPQHF.

Only a few counts were recorded for this clonotype. The rearrangement uses TRBV18 and TRBJ1-2; D may be TRBD1 (6 bases). Germline lookup yields CDR1 KGHSH and CDR2 LQKENI. Trimming took 1 base from V and 6 from J, leaving 9 bases between them. CDR3 size: 13 residues. The CDR3 region has the DNA TGTGCCAGCTCACCACGGCAGGGGCATGGCTACACCTTC. Protein product: CASSPRQGHGYTF.

This clonotype was seen more than once but under ten times. The chain joins TRBV7-2 to TRBJ2-3; 12 bases match TRBD2. J lost 4 bases, V lost 5 bases, and 7 bases had no gene match. The length of the CDR3 is 16 residues. Germline CDR1 and CDR2: SGHTA and FQGNSA. The CDR3 sequence: CASSQRLAGAADTQYF. In DNA form, the CDR3 reads TGTGCCAGCAGCCAACGACTAGCGGGGGCGGCAGATACGCAGTATTTT.

The rearrangement links TRBV9 to TRBJ1-3, with D hard to call. V was pared by 5 bases and J by 4 bases, with 19 bases between. The CDR3 spans 16 residues. From germline, CDR1 is SGDLS and CDR2 YYNGEE. The CDR3 loop is CASRGNPKSRGNTIYF. CDR3 coding DNA: TGTGCCAGCAGAGGGAACCCTAAATCCCGCGGAAACACCATATATTTT.

At least ten counts were recorded for this clonotype. The V and J genes are TRBV6-5 and TRBJ2-7; 9 bases are a match to TRBD1. From germline, CDR1 is MNHEY and CDR2 SVGAGI. CDR3 size: 15 residues. Trimming removed 5 bases from V and 0 bases from J; junction bases left unmatched: 5. CDR3 coding DNA: TGTGCCAGCAGTCGGACAGGGGCCTTCTCCTACGAGCAGTACGTC. This gives the protein CASSRTGAFSYEQYV.

The rearrangement links TRBV25-1 to TRBJ2-1; either TRBD1 or TRBD2 may fit D (5 bases each). Trimming left V 0 bases short and J 2 bases short, with 11 bases between. From germline, CDR1 is MGHDK and CDR2 SYGVNS. The CDR3 contains 16 residues. CDR3 in DNA: TGTGCCAGCAGTGAATATTCTGGGGGAACCTACAATGAGCAGTTCTTC. Amino acid sequence: CASSEYSGGTYNEQFF.

This clonotype occurred a few times. V usage is TRBV25-1 and J usage is TRBJ2-7, with 9 nucleotides matching TRBD1. J gave up 12 bases and V 7 bases, and 10 bases lay outside the gene matches. This CDR3 is 12 amino acids long. Germline CDR1 MGHDK, CDR2 SYGVNS. CDR3: CASKWDRERVYF. CDR3 DNA sequence: TGTGCCAGCAAGTGGGACAGGGAACGGGTGTACTTC.

The rearrangement uses TRBV7-2 and TRBJ2-3; tentatively, D is TRBD1 (5 bases). CDR1 SGHTA and CDR2 FQGNSA come from the germline V gene. V was shortened by 2 bases and J by 2 bases, with 14 bases between the two germline ends. This CDR3 has 16 residues. CDR3 sequence reads: CASSLSMGLFTDTQYF. The CDR3 DNA reads TGTGCCAGCAGCTTATCTATGGGGCTCTTCACAGATACGCAGTATTTT.

This chain uses TRBV7-8 with TRBJ2-7; the match to TRBD1 covers 11 bases. V was pared by 4 bases and J by 4 bases, with 3 bases of the junction left unmatched. Germline V gene lookup returns CDR1 SGHVS and CDR2 FQNEAQ. There are 14 residues in the CDR3. The CDR3 region has the DNA TGTGCCAGCAGCTCGGGACAGGGGGGATACGAGCAGTACTTC. Amino acids: CASSSGQGGYEQYF.

This clonotype was observed at least ten times. The chain combines TRBV6-2 or TRBV6-3 with TRBJ1-6; D gene uncertain. Trimming cost V 6 bases and J 8 bases, with 14 bases left between them. The CDR3 is 14 amino acids. Germline values: CDR1 MNHEY, CDR2 SVGEGT. CDR3 protein: CASSGPKSDSPLHF. The CDR3 nucleotides are TGTGCCAGCAGCGGCCCGAAAAGCGATTCACCCCTCCACTTT.

The sample holds a few counts of this clonotype. The chain has TRBV10-3 and TRBJ1-5; D unclear. The V and J ends lost 10 bases and 7 bases respectively, with 14 bases between them. CDR1 is ENHRY, CDR2 SYGVKD, per germline. The CDR3 spans 12 residues. CDR3 amino acids: CATARAGQPQHF. DNA for the CDR3: TGTGCCACCGCGAGGGCAGGACAGCCCCAGCATTTT.

This clonotype turned up a few times. The chain combines TRBV7-2 with TRBJ1-3; the D gene is possibly TRBD1 (5 bases). Germline loops: CDR1 SGHTA, CDR2 FQGNSA. Trimming removed 4 bases from V and 3 bases from J, with 19 bases in between. The CDR3 runs 17 residues. The CDR3 spells CASSWDYSHRHGNTIYF. Written as DNA, the CDR3 is TGTGCCAGCAGCTGGGACTACTCCCACAGACATGGAAACACCATATATTTT.

This chain links TRBV20-1 with TRBJ2-7, with 9 bases identical to TRBD2. The CDR3 runs to 13 residues. The V gene's germline CDR1 is DFQATT and CDR2 SNEGSKA (reference sequence). V shed 6 bases and J 3 bases; nucleotides not matched to a gene: 6. CDR3: CSATPAGGYEQYV. The CDR3 DNA reads as TGCAGTGCCACCCCAGCGGGGGGCTACGAGCAGTACGTC.

This chain links TRBV4-1 with TRBJ1-3, with D possibly matching TRBD1 (6 bases). V was clipped by 0 bases and J by 4 bases, with 10 bases between them. Germline assignment: CDR1 MGHRA and CDR2 YSYEKL. This CDR3 has 15 residues. The CDR3 DNA is TGCGCCAGCAGCCAAGATAACAGGGTAGGAAACACCATATATTTT. Translating gives CASSQDNRVGNTIYF.

This clonotype was observed a few times. The chain joins TRBV10-3 to TRBJ2-5; 8 bases line up with TRBD1. Germline-derived CDR1 and CDR2 are ENHRY and SYGVKD. V lost 7 bases and J lost 3; bases outside the gene matches: 4. CDR3 size: 13 residues. CDR3 sequence: CAIKDRGEETQYF. The CDR3 DNA sequence: TGTGCCATCAAAGACAGGGGCGAAGAGACCCAGTACTTC.

V gene TRBV2 combines with J gene TRBJ2-3; D could derive from TRBD1 or TRBD2 (7 bases each). The CDR3 has 16 amino acids. The germline gives CDR1 SNHLY, CDR2 FYNNEI. V was shortened by 7 bases and J by 1 base, with 18 bases between the two germline ends. This CDR3 reads CASTRVRGGGTDTQYF. CDR3 DNA sequence: TGTGCCAGCACCCGGGTCAGGGGGGGGGGCACAGATACGCAGTATTTT.

This clonotype came up many times. The chain carries TRBV7-3 and TRBJ2-3; TRBD1 matches at 7 bases. The CDR3 has 15 amino acids. The trim removed 0 bases at V and 1 base at J, leaving 1 base unmatched. CDR1 and CDR2 (germline): SGHTA, FQGTGA. CDR3: CASSLTGQGTDTQYF. Written as DNA, the CDR3 is TGTGCCAGCAGCTTAACAGGACAGGGCACAGATACGCAGTATTTT.

Ten or more counts support this clonotype. The rearrangement joins TRBV19 to TRBJ1-1; TRBD1 matches at 7 bases. The germline gives CDR1 LNHDA, CDR2 SQIVND (reference sequence). The CDR3 loop spans 15 amino acids. The V segment lost 7 bases and the J segment 1 base; nucleotides outside the gene matches: 9. Here the CDR3 DNA reads TGTGCCAGTAACTCGCGGGACAGAGGGAACACTGAAGCTTTCTTT. Its protein is CASNSRDRGNTEAFF.

This chain connects TRBV24-1 to TRBJ1-2; TRBD1 matches 7 bases. Looked up from germline, CDR1 is KGHDR and CDR2 is SFDVKD. V trimming: 3 bases; J trimming: 5 bases; junction bases outside the gene matches: 5. This CDR3 contains 14 residues. The CDR3 is CATSDRDSEYGYTF. CDR3 bases: TGTGCCACCAGTGATCGGGACAGCGAGTATGGCTACACCTTC.